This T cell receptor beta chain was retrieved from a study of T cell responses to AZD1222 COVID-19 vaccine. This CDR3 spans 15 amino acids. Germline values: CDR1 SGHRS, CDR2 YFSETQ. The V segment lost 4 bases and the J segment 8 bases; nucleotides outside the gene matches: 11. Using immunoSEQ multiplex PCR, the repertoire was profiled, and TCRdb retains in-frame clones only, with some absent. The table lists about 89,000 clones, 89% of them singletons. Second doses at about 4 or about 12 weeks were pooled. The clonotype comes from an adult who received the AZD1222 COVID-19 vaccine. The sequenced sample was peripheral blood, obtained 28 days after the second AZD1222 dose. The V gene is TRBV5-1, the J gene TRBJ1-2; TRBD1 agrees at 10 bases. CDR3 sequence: CASSTRDRGFGGYTF. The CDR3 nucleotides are TGCGCCAGCAGCACCCGGGACAGGGGTTTTGGAGGCTACACCTTC.